The rows below give T cell receptor beta chains drawn from one sample of a study of glioma-infiltrating T cells. Each CDR3 protein gets one entry after TCRdb re-called the multiplex PCR reads with MiXCR. The sample lists about 130,000 distinct CDR3 sequences; approximately 25% were seen once. Sequenced sample: glioma tissue, nonneoplastic brain tissue, or PBMCs (not recorded which). These receptors were taken from a human donor with low-grade glioma or glioblastoma, undergoing nonglioma brain surgery, or in good health (not recorded which). Each CDR3 is given with its conserved first and last residue. Each record gives: clone size, V gene, J gene, D gene, CDR3 DNA, CDR3 protein. A D gene is named only where the DNA matches it firmly. The size field is filled for only some rows; it gives once, few, many or a size class.

NA	TRBV18	TRBJ2-5	NA	TGTGCCAGCTCACCCGACCGCTCACGCAGCGGAGAGACCAAGTACTTC	CASSPDRSRSGETKYF
many	TRBV6-1	TRBJ1-3	NA	TGTGCCAGCAGCTCAATTTGGCAGCTCTCTGGAAACACCATATATTTT	CASSSIWQLSGNTIYF
many	TRBV6-1	TRBJ2-2	TRBD2	TGTGCCAGCAGTCCTCTAGCTAGCGGCTACACCGGGGAGCTGTTTTTT	CASSPLASGYTGELFF
few	TRBV5-8	TRBJ1-5	NA	TGTGCCAGCAGCTTGGCACTGGTTAATCAGCCCCAGCATTTT	CASSLALVNQPQHF
few	TRBV5-4	TRBJ1-5	NA	TGTGCCAGCAGCTTCGACAGCCATCAGCCCCAGCATTTT	CASSFDSHQPQHF
many	TRBV4-1	TRBJ2-1	NA	TGCGCCAGCAGCCAAATGGGTTCGTCACAACTCCTTAGCTCCTACAATGAGCAGTTCTTC	CASSQMGSSQLLSSYNEQFF
many	TRBV20-1	TRBJ2-7	TRBD2	TGCAGTGCCAGAACTAGCGGGAGACGAGACGAGCAGTACTTC	CSARTSGRRDEQYF
many	TRBV6-2/TRBV6-3	TRBJ2-1	NA	TGTGCCAGCAGTTACTTACCTTACAATGAGCAGTTCTTC	CASSYLPYNEQFF
NA	TRBV12-3/TRBV12-4	TRBJ2-7	TRBD1	TGTGCCAGCAGTCCCGGGACAGGGGCGACCTACGAGCAGTACTTC	CASSPGTGATYEQYF
many	TRBV18	TRBJ1-1	TRBD1	TGTGCCAGCTCACCGCCGACAGGGGCCGGCACTGAAGCTTTCTTT	CASSPPTGAGTEAFF
NA	TRBV7-2	TRBJ2-7	NA	TGTGCCAGCAGCTATACCGGGGAGACAGCCTACGAGCAGTACTTC	CASSYTGETAYEQYF
many	TRBV4-1	TRBJ2-7	TRBD2	TGCGCCAGCAGCCAAGATTTTACTAGCGGGAGCCGGGAGCAGTACTTC	CASSQDFTSGSREQYF
many	TRBV29-1	TRBJ2-3	NA	TGCAGCGTTGTAAGAGGATCTGGGGTTTATACAGATACGCAGTATTTT	CSVVRGSGVYTDTQYF
many	TRBV12-3/TRBV12-4	TRBJ2-5	TRBD1	TGTGCCAGCAGCCAGGACAGGGGAACGGAGACCCAGTACTTC	CASSQDRGTETQYF
NA	TRBV2	TRBJ2-7	TRBD2	TGTGCCAGCAGTTTACCCGGGACTAGCTTCCCCCACGAGCAGTACTTC	CASSLPGTSFPHEQYF
many	TRBV19	TRBJ1-5	TRBD1	TGTGCCAGCGGACAGGAGTCTTATAGCAATCAGCCCCAGCATTTT	CASGQESYSNQPQHF
NA	TRBV29-1	TRBJ1-4	NA	TGCAGCGTTGCCGGGGGTGCAACTAATGAAAAACTGTTTTTT	CSVAGGATNEKLFF
many	TRBV20-1	TRBJ2-7	TRBD2	TGCAGTGCCGGGACTAGCGGGGCTCCCTACGAGCAGTACTTC	CSAGTSGAPYEQYF
many	TRBV27	TRBJ1-2	NA	TGTGCCAGCAGTTCGGAGGGAGAAGGCTACACCTTC	CASSSEGEGYTF